The 21 T cell receptor beta chains presented below share a single source sample, sequenced in a study of control samples from healthy donors and cancer patients. Here immunoSEQ multiplex PCR was the method, and the copy in TCRdb shows in-frame clones only, minus some. The sample lists approximately 49,000 clones, about 86% occurring once. The sequenced material came from PBMCs. Receptors originate from a woman in her 50s with lung cancer.

The chain links TRBV14 to TRBJ1-2; D gene ambiguous. This CDR3 contains 11 residues. V lost 3 bases to trimming and J lost 6 bases, with 5 bases between them. The germline V gene has CDR1 SGHDN and CDR2 FVKESK. CDR3 in amino acids: CASSHGHGYTF. The CDR3 nucleotides are TGTGCCAGCAGCCACGGTCATGGCTACACCTTC.

The gene calls are TRBV9 and TRBJ1-1; 7 bases map to TRBD1. This CDR3 spans 14 amino acids. The V gene end was trimmed by 4 bases and the J gene end by 5 bases; junction bases not matched to a gene: 8. The V gene's germline CDR1 is SGDLS and CDR2 YYNGEE. DNA for the CDR3: TGTGCCAGCAGCCCATTTCGGACAGGAACTGAAGCTTTCTTT. Amino acids: CASSPFRTGTEAFF.

The chain joins TRBV6-5 to TRBJ2-2; D ambiguous. The CDR3 length is 15 residues. Looked up from germline, CDR1 is MNHEY and CDR2 is SVGAGI. Trimming stripped 5 bases from V and 1 base from J, with 11 bases between. In DNA, the CDR3 is TGTGCCAGCAGTCAGGTGAACATGAACACCGGGGAGCTGTTTTTT. Amino acid sequence: CASSQVNMNTGELFF.

This chain connects TRBV5-1 to TRBJ2-6; no reliable D call. The V gene lost 4 bases and the J gene lost 0 bases, with 5 bases spanning the gap. In germline, CDR1 is SGHRS, CDR2 YFSETQ. The CDR3 is 14 amino acids. The CDR3: CASSPPSGANVLTF. DNA for the CDR3: TGCGCCAGCAGCCCCCCCTCTGGGGCCAACGTCCTGACTTTC.

The chain combines TRBV2 with TRBJ2-7; 7 positions match TRBD1. Germline CDR1 reads SNHLY; CDR2 reads FYNNEI. The ends lost 6 bases at V and 2 bases at J; junction bases unmatched: 7. The CDR3 has 14 amino acids. CDR3 sequence: CASREPGTAYEQYF. CDR3 sequence (DNA): TGTGCCAGCAGGGAACCCGGGACAGCCTACGAGCAGTACTTC.

This chain uses TRBV15 with TRBJ2-2; no firm D call. The CDR3 is 11 amino acids. Germline lookup yields CDR1 LNHNV and CDR2 YYDKDF (reference sequence). Trimming removed 4 bases at V and 3 bases at J, with 0 bases between. The CDR3 is CATSNTGELFF. In nucleotides, the CDR3 is TGTGCCACCAGCAACACCGGGGAGCTGTTTTTT.

This CDR3 reads CASSRTVYSNQPQHF. In DNA form, the CDR3 reads TGTGCCAGCAGTCGGACAGTCTATAGCAATCAGCCCCAGCATTTT. The V and J genes are TRBV6-5 and TRBJ1-5, with a possible D match to TRBD1 (6 bases). This CDR3 region has 15 residues. V was trimmed by 5 bases and J by 0 bases, leaving 11 bases between them. Per germline, CDR1 MNHEY and CDR2 SVGAGI.

This clone came up a few times. This rearrangement joins TRBV3-1 (or the pseudogene TRBV3-2) to TRBJ1-6, with a tentative D call TRBD1 (6 bases). With 5 bases removed from V and 5 bases from J, the gap between germline ends came to 13 bases. The CDR3 length is 15 residues. Germline CDR1 and CDR2: LGHDT and YNNKEL (reference sequence). Here the CDR3 DNA reads TGTGCCAGCAGCTTCGGACAGATCGATAATTCACCCCTCCACTTT. Protein sequence: CASSFGQIDNSPLHF.

This chain joins TRBV6-5 and TRBJ1-1; D remains unclear. The length of the CDR3 is 13 residues. V dropped 6 bases and J dropped 0 bases, with 8 bases sitting between them. Germline lookup yields CDR1 MNHEY and CDR2 SVGAGI. CDR3: CASRLGLNTEAFF. The CDR3 DNA reads as TGTGCCAGCAGGTTGGGGTTGAACACTGAAGCTTTCTTT.

The chain has TRBV6-6 and TRBJ1-2; D gene uncertain. The CDR3 extends over 13 amino acids. With 5 bases removed from V and 3 bases from J, the gap between germline ends came to 10 bases. Germline-derived CDR1 and CDR2 are MNHNY and SVGAGI (reference sequence). CDR3 DNA: TGTGCCAGCAGTCCACAGACCCACTATGGCTACACCTTC. Amino acid sequence: CASSPQTHYGYTF.

The V call is TRBV7-2, the J call TRBJ1-1, with unresolved D. The V end lost 7 bases, the J end lost 0 bases, and 15 bases lay between the germline ends. Germline CDR1 and CDR2: SGHTA and FQGNSA. The CDR3 covers 15 residues. The CDR3 DNA sequence: TGTGCCAGCACCGTCGGACTTTTCCTGAACACTGAAGCTTTCTTT. Protein sequence: CASTVGLFLNTEAFF.

The J gene is TRBJ1-5, the V gene TRBV15, with TRBD1 matching 7 bases. Germline V CDR1 and CDR2: LNHNV, YYDKDF (reference sequence). The CDR3 is 15 residues long. V lost 5 bases and J lost 3; bases outside the gene matches: 7. In nucleotides, the CDR3 is TGTGCCACCAGCCCAGGGGGGGGAGACAATCAGCCCCAGCATTTT. Translation gives CATSPGGGDNQPQHF.

This clone was detected a few times. The chain links TRBV18 to TRBJ1-1; D might be TRBD1 (6 bases). The germline gives CDR1 KGHSH, CDR2 LQKENI. V was clipped by 3 bases and J by 1 base, with 15 bases between them. The CDR3 is 16 residues long. CDR3 sequence: CASSPGRGSANTEAFF. CDR3 bases: TGTGCCAGCTCACCGGGCAGGGGATCAGCGAACACTGAAGCTTTCTTT.

This rearrangement joins TRBV2 to TRBJ2-7; D might be TRBD2 (5 bases). The CDR3 totals 11 residues. The germline V gene encodes CDR1 SNHLY and CDR2 FYNNEI. Trimming removed 6 bases from V and 8 bases from J, with 11 bases in between. CDR3 DNA sequence: TGTGCCAGCAGAGAGGGTATACAGCAGTACTTC. Translating gives CASREGIQQYF.

The chain has TRBV18 and TRBJ2-4, with D possibly being TRBD1 (6 bases). The germline V gene encodes CDR1 KGHSH and CDR2 LQKENI. V gave up 5 bases and J gave up 1 base, with 15 bases separating them. This CDR3 spans 16 amino acids. As DNA, the CDR3 is TGTGCCAGCTCAAACAGGGATCCTTCGGCCAAAAACATTCAGTACTTC. This translates into CASSNRDPSAKNIQYF.

V and J are TRBV2 and TRBJ1-1; perhaps TRBD1 as D (5 bases). Trimming took off 2 bases at V and 7 bases at J, with 23 bases between the two ends. Germline V CDR1 and CDR2: SNHLY, FYNNEI. The CDR3 consists of 17 residues. CDR3 sequence: CASSEFGPPKWDGEAFF. CDR3 sequence (DNA): TGTGCCAGCAGTGAATTTGGCCCCCCCAAGTGGGACGGTGAAGCTTTCTTT.

V usage is TRBV5-1 and J usage is TRBJ1-1; 8 bases fit TRBD1. Germline CDR1 and CDR2: SGHRS and YFSETQ. The CDR3 sequence is 16 residues long. V lost 3 bases to trimming and J lost 1 base; unmatched junction nucleotides: 8. The DNA of the CDR3 is TGCGCCAGCAGCTATATTACCGGGACAGGGAACACTGAAGCTTTCTTT. Protein sequence: CASSYITGTGNTEAFF.

The rearrangement uses TRBV10-2 and TRBJ1-1; D perhaps matches TRBD1 (6 bases). This CDR3 has 16 residues. V was cut by 7 bases and J by 1 base, with 19 bases left in between. Germline CDR1 WSHSY, CDR2 SAAADI. The CDR3: CASTSNPRGPNTEAFF. CDR3 DNA: TGCGCCAGCACATCAAACCCCAGGGGACCGAACACTGAAGCTTTCTTT.

The chain is built from TRBV28 and TRBJ1-5; TRBD1 agrees at 7 bases. V was pared by 6 bases and J by 7 bases, with 6 bases of the junction left unmatched. In germline, CDR1 is MDHEN, CDR2 SYDVKM. The CDR3 consists of 13 residues. CDR3 sequence: CASSLDREQPQHF. CDR3 DNA sequence: TGTGCCAGCAGCCTCGACAGGGAACAGCCCCAGCATTTT.

This clone was counted a few times. The CDR3 nucleotides read TGTGCCAGCAGCTTAGACAGGGGGGACGACGAGCAGTACTTC. It translates to CASSLDRGDDEQYF. The chain joins TRBV7-2 to TRBJ2-7; 8 bases fit TRBD1. Trimming at V came to 1 base and at J to 5 bases, leaving 4 bases not matched to a gene. The germline gives CDR1 SGHTA, CDR2 FQGNSA. This CDR3 is built from 14 residues.

The chain employs TRBV2 and TRBJ1-1, with D perhaps TRBD1 (6 bases). V was trimmed by 3 bases and J by 0 bases, leaving 14 bases between them. From germline, CDR1 is SNHLY and CDR2 FYNNEI. There are 16 residues in the CDR3. The CDR3 loop reads CASSDAEQGMNTEAFF. CDR3 nucleotide sequence: TGTGCCAGCAGTGACGCGGAGCAGGGGATGAACACTGAAGCTTTCTTT. Based on the CDR3 plus reference TRBV2 and TRBJ1-1, the full variable domain is EPEVTQTPSHQVTQMGQEVILRCVPISNHLYFYWYRQILGQKVEFLVSFYNNEISEKSEIFDDQFSVERPDGSNFTLKIRSTKLEDSAMYFCASSDAEQGMNTEAFFGQGTRLTVV.